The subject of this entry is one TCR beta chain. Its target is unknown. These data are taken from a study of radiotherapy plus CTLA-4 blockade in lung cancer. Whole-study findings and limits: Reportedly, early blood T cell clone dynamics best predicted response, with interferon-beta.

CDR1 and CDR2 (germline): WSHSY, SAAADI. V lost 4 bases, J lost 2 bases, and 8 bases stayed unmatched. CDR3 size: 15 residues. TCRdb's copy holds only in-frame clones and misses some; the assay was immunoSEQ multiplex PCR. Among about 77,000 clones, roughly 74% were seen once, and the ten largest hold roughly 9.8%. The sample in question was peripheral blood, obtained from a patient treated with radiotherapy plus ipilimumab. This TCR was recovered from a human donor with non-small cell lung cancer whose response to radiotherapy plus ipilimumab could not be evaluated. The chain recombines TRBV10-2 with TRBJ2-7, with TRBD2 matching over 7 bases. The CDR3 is CASSGLANTAYEQYF. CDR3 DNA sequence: TGCGCCAGCAGTGGACTAGCCAACACCGCCTACGAGCAGTACTTC.